The T cell receptor (beta chain) described here comes from a study of cytomegalovirus exposure and HLA in healthy donors. With 60 Vbeta and 13 Jbeta primers, the PCR was carried out. Some clones are missing from TCRdb's copy, which holds only in-frame ones; the method was immunoSEQ multiplex PCR. This table holds about 200,000 clones, around 70% found once. Regarding the study as a whole: Rare sequences made up most TCRs, while some public TCRs were found in many donors. Cytomegalovirus-associated status was assigned to fewer than 200 TCR beta chains. Later analysis indicated greater clonal expansion among HLA-associated TCR beta chains than among equally common other chains. With later analysis, a missense DCLRE1C variant became linked to TCR beta V- and J-gene trimming.

The sample holds a few counts of this clone. Its specificity is unknown. CDR1 and CDR2 from the germline V gene are SGHRS and YFSETQ. V lost 5 bases, J lost 4 bases, and 21 bases lay in between. The CDR3 totals 16 residues. This clonotype was sampled from a man aged 40-50 years in good health and CMV-seropositive. Sample: PBMCs. The chain has TRBV5-1 and TRBJ1-2, with D possibly being TRBD1 (5 bases). The CDR3 region is CASRYSPDVGPYGYTF. The CDR3 DNA reads TGCGCCAGCAGGTATAGCCCCGACGTGGGGCCCTATGGCTACACCTTC.